Described below is a single TCR beta chain sequence and its context. In the original workflow: Estimation of nucleated cell counts was performed using reference gene primer amplification. Measured with immunoSEQ multiplex PCR; TCRdb has only the in-frame clones, and not every one. V and J calls and clone size are as listed in that table; D and trimming were resolved from the DNA. The table shows about 120,000 clones, with approximately 81% occurring only once. The sample originates from a study of blood T cell repertoires in COVID-19. This clonotype was sampled from a middle-aged man with active or convalescent COVID-19. Sequencing input: peripheral blood.

The CDR3 loop reads CASRPGREAVEQYF. CDR3 sequence (DNA): TGTGCCAGCAGACCGGGACGGGAGGCTGTCGAGCAGTACTTC. The chain joins TRBV7-2 to TRBJ2-7; 7 nucleotides agree with TRBD2. With V trimmed by 6 bases and J by 6 bases, 11 bases remained unmatched. The CDR3 has 14 residues. Germline CDR1 and CDR2: SGHTA and FQGNSA.